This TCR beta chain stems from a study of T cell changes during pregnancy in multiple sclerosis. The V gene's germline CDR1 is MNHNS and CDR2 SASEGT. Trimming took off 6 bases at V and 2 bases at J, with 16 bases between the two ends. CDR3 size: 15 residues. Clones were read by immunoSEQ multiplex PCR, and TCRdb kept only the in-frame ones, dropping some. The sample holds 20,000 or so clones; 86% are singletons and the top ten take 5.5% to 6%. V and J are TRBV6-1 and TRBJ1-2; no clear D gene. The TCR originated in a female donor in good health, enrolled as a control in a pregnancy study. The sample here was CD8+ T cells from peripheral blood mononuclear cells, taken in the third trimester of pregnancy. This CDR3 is CASRARPGENYGYTF. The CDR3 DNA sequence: TGTGCCAGCAGGGCCCGCCCCGGGGAAAACTATGGCTACACCTTC.